The TCR beta chain under discussion was sequenced for a study of blood T cells in healthy people across ages. Points from the study as a whole: Samples with more naive T cells showed higher observed beta diversity. Any changes in expanded clonotypes were possibly confounded, as donor CMV status remained unknown.

A word on this clonotype: Its antigen is unknown.

Alongside a J-beta primer mix, a sample-barcoded 5' primer served in a second PCR lasting about 7 to 11 cycles. Researchers report that a template-switch adaptor with 12 random nucleotides tagged each cDNA molecule. Via MiXCR, TCRdb re-called the 5' RACE reads, giving one row per CDR3 protein. The sample lists approximately 810,000 distinct CDR3 sequences, 29% occurring once. Russia was home to the donors, healthy Caucasian individuals aged about 6 to 90. Germline values: CDR1 DFQATT, CDR2 SNEGSKA (reference sequence). This CDR3 is built from 14 residues. This TCR came from a woman aged 80 or older in good health. The chain couples TRBV20-1 to TRBJ2-7; TRBD2 matches at 9 bases. The DNA matches TRBJ2-4 better at its end, which makes the J call doubtful. Sequencing was carried out using blood. This CDR3 is CSARDSSGGNIQYF. The DNA for the CDR3 is TGCAGTGCTAGAGATAGTAGCGGGGGAAACATTCAGTACTTC.